Presented here are 20 T cell receptor beta chains from one specimen sequenced in a study of cytomegalovirus exposure and HLA in healthy donors (dated by TCRdb to 2017 to 2019). Library prep was done by the immunoSEQ multiplex PCR assay. The multiplex PCR relied on a mix of 60 forward primers for TCR Vbeta segments and 13 reverse primers for TCR Jbeta segments. As stored in TCRdb, this immuneACCESS dataset retains in-frame rearrangements with V and J assigned. A fraction of the clones does not appear; measured against another copy, unresolved V genes explain less than half of the discrepancy, and the remainder lacks a known reason. The sample data list around 100,000 clones, and around 79% of these were observed just once. Around 14% of the sample goes to the ten largest clones. The sequenced sample was PBMCs. These receptors originate from a male donor in good health and CMV-seropositive.

The chain employs TRBV5-1 and TRBJ1-1; D perhaps matches TRBD1 (6 bases). CDR3 size: 17 residues. In germline, CDR1 is SGHRS, CDR2 YFSETQ. V was pared by 0 bases and J by 1 base, with 16 bases between. The CDR3 DNA reads TGCGCCAGCAGCTTGGGGGCCTTGGGCAGGGGGAACACTGAAGCTTTCTTT. It codes for CASSLGALGRGNTEAFF.

V gene TRBV13 combines with J gene TRBJ1-1; TRBD1 aligns across 11 bases. Germline V gives CDR1 PRHDT, CDR2 FYEKMQ (reference sequence). This CDR3 is 16 amino acids long. Losses at the gene ends were 4 bases for V and 8 bases for J; bases not matched to a gene: 12. The CDR3 sequence is CASSYGTGGGLAEAFF. The CDR3 DNA follows: TGTGCCAGCAGCTACGGGACAGGGGGAGGATTGGCCGAAGCTTTCTTT. The full variable domain, its missing parts supplied by reference TRBV13 and TRBJ1-1, is AAGVIQSPRHLIKEKRETATLKCYPIPRHDTVYWYQQGPGQDPQFLISFYEKMQSDKGSIPDRFSAQQFSDYHSELNMSSLELGDSALYFCASSYGTGGGLAEAFFGQGTRLTVV.

The V gene is TRBV9, the J gene TRBJ2-7, with 8 bases that match TRBD1. V lost 3 bases to trimming and J lost 2 bases; unmatched junction nucleotides: 4. The CDR3 runs to 14 residues. Per the germline V gene, CDR1 is SGDLS and CDR2 is YYNGEE. This CDR3 reads CASSATGDPYEQYF. The CDR3, as DNA: TGTGCCAGCAGCGCGACAGGGGACCCCTACGAGCAGTACTTC.

The V and J genes are TRBV18 and TRBJ1-2, with a tentative D call TRBD1 (6 bases). The CDR3 is 16 residues long. V dropped 2 bases and J dropped 3 bases, with 16 bases sitting between them. Germline V gene data show CDR1 as KGHSH and CDR2 as LQKENI. The CDR3 coding sequence is TGTGCCAGCTCACCAGGCCCTGGGGGCGCCGACTATGGCTACACCTTC. Protein: CASSPGPGGADYGYTF.

This clone was detected once. The chain has TRBV15 and TRBJ1-4, with D unresolved. This CDR3 has 14 residues. V gave up 1 base and J gave up 5 bases, with 8 bases separating them. Germline values: CDR1 LNHNV, CDR2 YYDKDF (reference sequence). CDR3 sequence reads: CATSRADYNEKLFF. CDR3 bases: TGTGCCACCAGCAGAGCAGACTACAATGAAAAACTGTTTTTT.

This clone showed up just a few times. The chain joins TRBV25-1 to TRBJ1-1; 7 positions agree with TRBD1. CDR1 and CDR2 (germline): MGHDK, SYGVNS. Trimming at V came to 3 bases and at J to 1 base, leaving 5 bases not matched to a gene. The CDR3 consists of 15 residues. CDR3 loop: CASSDPGTANTEAFF. In DNA, the CDR3 is TGTGCCAGCAGTGACCCCGGGACAGCGAACACTGAAGCTTTCTTT.

The chain links TRBV27 to TRBJ2-7; weak D call: TRBD1 (6 bases). Germline CDR1 MNHEY, CDR2 SMNVEV (reference sequence). The CDR3 loop spans 14 amino acids. V lost 3 bases to trimming and J lost 7 bases, with 16 bases between them. The CDR3 reads CASSFNRDRGEQYF. CDR3 DNA sequence: TGTGCCAGCAGTTTCAACAGGGACCGTGGTGAGCAGTACTTC.

The V call is TRBV2, the J call TRBJ1-5; 9 bases are shared with TRBD1. Germline assignment: CDR1 SNHLY and CDR2 FYNNEI. CDR3 size: 12 residues. The J segment lost 4 bases and the V segment lost 9 bases, leaving 1 base of the junction unmatched. CDR3 amino acids: CARGQGNQPQHF. The CDR3 nucleotides read TGTGCCAGAGGACAGGGGAATCAGCCCCAGCATTTT.

The chain joins TRBV11-2 to TRBJ1-2; perhaps TRBD1 as D (5 bases). The CDR3 runs 15 residues. V lost 7 bases to trimming and J lost 4 bases, with 19 bases between them. Germline CDR1 SGHAT, CDR2 FQNNGV. CDR3 bases: TGTGCCAGCACCGGGGGAGGGGCTTCTGGCTATGGCTACACCTTC. It codes for CASTGGGASGYGYTF.

The chain joins TRBV11-3 to TRBJ2-1; 12 nucleotides agree with TRBD1. Germline V gene data show CDR1 as SGHNT and CDR2 as YENEEA. This CDR3 comprises 16 residues. The V and J ends lost 5 bases and 7 bases, in that order; junction bases with no gene match: 9. The CDR3 DNA reads TGTGCCAGCAGCCGCCGGGACAGGGGGCAAGGAAATGAGCAGTTCTTC. It specifies CASSRRDRGQGNEQFF.

The CDR3 DNA reads as TGTGCCAGCACCAGACAGGGGGCGTTCGAGCAGTACTTC. It is translated as CASTRQGAFEQYF. The chain combines TRBV27 with TRBJ2-7, with 10 bases lining up with TRBD1. Germline V lookup: CDR1 MNHEY, CDR2 SMNVEV (reference sequence). The length of the CDR3 is 13 residues. Losses at the gene ends were 7 bases for V and 6 bases for J; bases not matched to a gene: 6.

This clone was seen only once. This rearrangement joins TRBV30 to TRBJ2-7; tentative D call: TRBD2 (6 bases). CDR1 is GTSNPN, CDR2 SVGIG, per germline (reference sequence). V lost 4 bases, J lost 0 bases, and 10 bases lay in between. The CDR3 length is 13 residues. CDR3 DNA sequence: TGTGCCTGGAACCGGGGGACCTCCTACGAGCAGTACTTC. Translated: CAWNRGTSYEQYF.

This chain uses TRBV7-2 with TRBJ1-2, with D perhaps TRBD1 (5 bases). The V end lost 0 bases, the J end lost 5 bases, and 16 bases lay between the germline ends. CDR1 is SGHTA, CDR2 FQGNSA, per germline. This CDR3 spans 16 amino acids. The CDR3 sequence: CASSLAPGGEGYGYTF. In DNA, the CDR3 is TGTGCCAGCAGCTTAGCCCCCGGGGGGGAAGGGTATGGCTACACCTTC. The whole variable domain, filled in from reference TRBV7-2 and TRBJ1-2, reads GAGVSQSPSNKVTEKGKDVELRCDPISGHTALYWYRQSLGQGLEFLIYFQGNSAPDKSGLPSDRFSAERTGGSVSTLTIQRTQQEDSAVYLCASSLAPGGEGYGYTFGSGTRLTVV.

The chain combines TRBV18 with TRBJ2-3; 10 bases fit TRBD2. Looked up from germline, CDR1 is KGHSH and CDR2 is LQKENI. This CDR3 spans 15 amino acids. The V and J ends lost 5 bases and 4 bases, in that order; junction bases with no gene match: 6. The CDR3 region has the DNA TGTGCCAGCTCAACAACCGGGACTAGCGCAGATACGCAGTATTTT. Protein product: CASSTTGTSADTQYF. The entire variable domain, with the rest obtained from reference TRBV18 and TRBJ2-3, is as follows: NAGVMQNPRHLVRRRGQEARLRCSPMKGHSHVYWYRQLPEEGLKFMVYLQKENIIDESGMPKERFSAEFPKEGPSILRIQQVVRGDSAAYFCASSTTGTSADTQYFGPGTRLTVL.

This clone was seen more than once but under ten times. V usage is TRBV2 and J usage is TRBJ1-4; possible D gene TRBD1, 5 bases. From germline, CDR1 is SNHLY and CDR2 FYNNEI. This CDR3 has 13 amino acids. V lost 8 bases and J lost 3, with 10 bases in between. The CDR3 is CASAGFSNEKLFF. CDR3 sequence (DNA): TGTGCCAGCGCAGGGTTTTCTAATGAAAAACTGTTTTTT.

J is TRBJ1-2 and V is TRBV10-3; D is ambiguous. The CDR3 is made up of 13 amino acids. The germline gives CDR1 ENHRY, CDR2 SYGVKD. Trimming removed 0 bases at V and 4 bases at J, with 6 bases between. The CDR3 sequence is CAISESAVYGYTF. Written as DNA, the CDR3 is TGTGCCATCAGTGAGTCGGCAGTCTATGGCTACACCTTC.

This chain uses TRBV9 with TRBJ2-2; the D gene is possibly TRBD1 (6 bases). Trimming removed 0 bases from V and 8 bases from J, with 11 bases in between. This CDR3 region has 14 residues. Germline lookup yields CDR1 SGDLS and CDR2 YYNGEE. The DNA for the CDR3 is TGTGCCAGCAGCGTAGTCGTGGGGGCAGGGGAGCTGTTTTTT. Translating gives CASSVVVGAGELFF.

In the case of this clone: The germline gene is not matched at one end of the junction; a read error may be the cause. The chain has TRBV6-1 and TRBJ1-2; no clear D. Germline CDR1 and CDR2: MNHNS and SASEGT. The CDR3 spans 10 residues. The CDR3 nucleotides are TGTGCCAGCCGGAGAGGCGGCTACCCCTTC. Translating gives CASRRGGYPF.

The rearrangement joins TRBV7-6 to TRBJ2-7, with a tentative D call TRBD1 (5 bases). Germline values: CDR1 SGHVS, CDR2 FNYEAQ. The CDR3 is 14 residues long. Trimming took off 3 bases at V and 0 bases at J, with 9 bases between the two ends. The DNA for the CDR3 is TGTGCCAGCAGCTTGAGGACAAACTCCTACGAGCAGTACTTC. This gives the protein CASSLRTNSYEQYF.

This clone showed up just a few times. This chain links TRBV11-3 with TRBJ2-1, with 10 positions matching TRBD2. Per the germline V gene, CDR1 is SGHNT and CDR2 is YENEEA. CDR3 length equals 15 residues. After removal of 3 bases from V and 9 bases from J, the junction contained 8 bases not matched to a gene. The CDR3 DNA sequence: TGTGCCAGCAGCTTCGGAGCGGGGGGGGTCGCTGAGCAGTTCTTC. Amino acids: CASSFGAGGVAEQFF. Full variable domain (rest looked up from reference TRBV11-3 and TRBJ2-1): EAGVVQSPRYKIIEKKQPVAFWCNPISGHNTLYWYLQNLGQGPELLIRYENEEAVDDSQLPKDRFSAERLKGVDSTLKIQPAELGDSAVYLCASSFGAGGVAEQFFGPGTRLTVL.